This T cell receptor beta chain emerged from a study of early T cells in non-severe SARS-CoV-2 infection. Turning to the study itself: The study sequenced bulk RNA from unsorted whole blood, with chains unpaired.

Using its own MiXCR run on the 5' RACE reads, TCRdb lists one record per CDR3 protein. The data show tens of thousands of distinct CDR3 sequences, with 10% seen just once and just over 8% held by the top ten. This sample comprised whole blood, obtained at baseline. This TCR came from an adult who was a healthcare worker with PCR-confirmed SARS-CoV-2 infection or an uninfected control (not recorded which).

The CDR3 DNA follows: TGTGCCAGCAGCTTACCCCCAGGAGCGTCCTACGAGCAGTACTTC. Encoded protein: CASSLPPGASYEQYF. The chain carries TRBV7-6 and TRBJ2-7; D is ambiguous. Trimming cost V 2 bases and J 1 base, with 12 bases left between them. This CDR3 region has 15 residues. Germline CDR1 is SGHVS and CDR2 is FNYEAQ.